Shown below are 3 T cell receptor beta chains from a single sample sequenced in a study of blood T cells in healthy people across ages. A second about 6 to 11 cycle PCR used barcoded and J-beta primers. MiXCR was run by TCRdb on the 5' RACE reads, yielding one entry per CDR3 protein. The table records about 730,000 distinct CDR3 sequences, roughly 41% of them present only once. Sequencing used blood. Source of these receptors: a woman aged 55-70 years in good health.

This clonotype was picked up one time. The CDR3: CASSSLASGRAYEQYF. CDR3 nucleotide sequence: TGTGCCAGCAGTTCTCTAGCTAGCGGGAGGGCCTACGAGCAGTACTTC. J is TRBJ2-7 and V is TRBV27; 12 bases are shared with TRBD2. Germline V gene lookup returns CDR1 MNHEY and CDR2 SMNVEV (reference sequence). J gave up 2 bases and V 4 bases, and 6 bases lay outside the gene matches. This CDR3 comprises 16 residues.

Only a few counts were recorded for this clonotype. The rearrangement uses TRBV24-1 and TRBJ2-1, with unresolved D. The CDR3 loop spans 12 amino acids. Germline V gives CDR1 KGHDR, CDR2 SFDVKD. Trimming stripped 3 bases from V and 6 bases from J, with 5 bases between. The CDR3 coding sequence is TGTGCCACCAGTGATGAACTCAATGAGCAGTTCTTC. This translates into CATSDELNEQFF.

CDR3 residues: CSATRGPTNEKLFF. The DNA for the CDR3 is TGCAGTGCTACTAGGGGCCCAACTAATGAAAAACTGTTTTTT. This chain connects TRBV20-1 to TRBJ1-4; tentative D call: TRBD1 (5 bases). The length of the CDR3 is 14 residues. CDR1 and CDR2 (germline): DFQATT, SNEGSKA (reference sequence). Deletions cut 4 bases from V and 0 bases from J, with 9 bases between.